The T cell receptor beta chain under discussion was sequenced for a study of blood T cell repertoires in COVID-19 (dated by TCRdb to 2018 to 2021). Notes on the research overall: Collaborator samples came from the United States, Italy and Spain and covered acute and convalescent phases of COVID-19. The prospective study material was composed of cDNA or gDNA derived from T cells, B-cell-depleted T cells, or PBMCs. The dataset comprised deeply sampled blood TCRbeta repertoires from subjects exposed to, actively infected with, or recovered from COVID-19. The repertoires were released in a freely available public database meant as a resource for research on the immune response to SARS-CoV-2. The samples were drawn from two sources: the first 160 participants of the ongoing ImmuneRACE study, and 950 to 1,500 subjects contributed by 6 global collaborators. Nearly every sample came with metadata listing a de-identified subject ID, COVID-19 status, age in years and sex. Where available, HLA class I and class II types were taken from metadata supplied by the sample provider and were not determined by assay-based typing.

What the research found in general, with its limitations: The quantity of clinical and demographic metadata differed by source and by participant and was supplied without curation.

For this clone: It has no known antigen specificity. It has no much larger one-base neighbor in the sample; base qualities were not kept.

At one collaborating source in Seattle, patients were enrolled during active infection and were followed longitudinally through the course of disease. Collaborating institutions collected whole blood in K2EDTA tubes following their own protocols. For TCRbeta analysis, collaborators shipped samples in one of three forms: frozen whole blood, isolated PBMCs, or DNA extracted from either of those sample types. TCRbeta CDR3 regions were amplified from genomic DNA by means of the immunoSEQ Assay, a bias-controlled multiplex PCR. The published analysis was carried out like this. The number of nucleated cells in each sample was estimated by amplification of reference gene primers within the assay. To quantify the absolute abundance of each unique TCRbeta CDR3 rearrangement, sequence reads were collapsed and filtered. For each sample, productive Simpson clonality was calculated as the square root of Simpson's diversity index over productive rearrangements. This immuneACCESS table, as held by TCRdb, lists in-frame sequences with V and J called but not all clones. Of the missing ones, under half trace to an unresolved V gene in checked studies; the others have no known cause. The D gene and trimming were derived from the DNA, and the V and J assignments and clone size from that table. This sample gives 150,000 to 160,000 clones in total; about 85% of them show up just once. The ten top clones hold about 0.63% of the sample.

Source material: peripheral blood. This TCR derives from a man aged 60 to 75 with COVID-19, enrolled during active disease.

The CDR3 in this case is CASSFQGASYNSPLHF. The sequence in DNA is TGTGCCAGCAGCTTTCAGGGGGCTTCCTATAATTCACCCCTCCACTTT. The V and J genes are TRBV7-2 and TRBJ1-6; the central 8 bases match TRBD1. CDR1 and CDR2 (SGHTA, FQGNSA) derive from the germline V gene. The CDR3 goes from the cysteine to the phenylalanine over 16 residues. Solely the CDR3 DNA is kept, with 48 bases framed from the first base. V lost 3 bases and J lost 1 base, and the count of bases not matched to a germline gene is 2.